This T cell receptor beta chain was sequenced in a study of blood T cell repertoires in COVID-19. On the study more broadly: The analysed material was cDNA or gDNA that came from T cells, B-cell-depleted T cells, or PBMCs.

Source study methods: Amplification with reference gene primers provided the estimates of nucleated cell counts. Data came from immunoSEQ multiplex PCR; TCRdb stores just in-frame clones and leaves some out. V and J calls plus clone size are reproduced from that table; the DNA served to infer D and trimming. The repertoire consists of about 170,000 clones, with approximately 86% occurring once and the leading ten covering 6.9%. The CDR3 runs to 16 residues. Trimming removed 2 bases from V and 2 bases from J, with 13 bases in between. Looked up from germline, CDR1 is SGHTA and CDR2 is FQGNSA. Seattle patient enrollment occurred during active infection, with longitudinal follow-up thereafter.

This TCR came from an older man with COVID-19, enrolled during active disease. The chain carries TRBV7-2 and TRBJ1-5; D perhaps matches TRBD1 (5 bases). Sequencing was performed on peripheral blood. The CDR3 DNA reads TGTGCCAGCAGCTTAACTTCAGGGTGGCGCAATCAGCCCCAGCATTTT. Encoded protein: CASSLTSGWRNQPQHF.